This T cell receptor beta chain is from a study of brain T cells in children with intractable seizures (dated by TCRdb to the early 2020s). Regarding the complete study: As a first screen for immune gene transcripts, resected brain tissue from 53 pediatric epilepsy surgery cases was run on a NanoString immunology panel. Of the roughly 12 selected surgery cases, pre-surgery blood was also sequenced for eight, so four had brain tissue only. Findings and caveats that apply to the study as a whole: Because sequencing depth was different between pre-surgery and post-surgery blood, clones absent from the pre-surgery sample may reflect undersampling. Viral specificity was inferred solely from CDR3 sequence similarity, and the HCMV serostatus of the patients was not known.

The immunoSEQ assay was used to generate TCR beta chain sequences from genomic DNA. On the study's bioinformatics: Any CDR3 sequence that did not begin with the conserved framework cysteine at position 104 was removed by hand. To get clonality, the normalized Shannon's Diversity Index was subtracted from one, giving values from 0 (maximal diversity) to 1 (oligoclonal). To check whether a given CDR3 had different frequencies in two samples, for example brain versus blood, chi-squared comparison-of-proportions tests were used. Public clonotypes were found through immuneACCESS searches, while the VDJdb browser was used to judge similarity to known antiviral clonotypes. TCRdb's version of the immuneACCESS table is confined to in-frame rearrangements and falls short of the full clone set. An unresolved V gene accounts for under half of the shortfall where checked; the remainder is of unknown origin. V, J and clone size reflect that table, while D and trimming were determined from the DNA. This sample comprises under 150,000 clones, 94% of them detected only once. The ten top clones hold roughly 4% of the sample.

The time point label, read with the paper, signifies: resected brain tissue, or blood drawn just prior to surgery. The surgery cases that showed the highest brain T cell transcript signatures were chosen for TCR beta chain sequencing of brain tissue, and of blood when it was available. Patients had been treated with at least one anti-epileptic drug before surgery. The TCR-sequenced patients were children whose drug-resistant epilepsy was caused by tuberous sclerosis complex, focal cortical dysplasia, Rasmussen encephalitis or hemimegalencephaly. Blood was drawn right before the epilepsy surgery. The Monarch genomic DNA purification kit was used to extract bulk genomic DNA from unsorted brain tissue and from whole blood. To note about this clone: Its target antigen remains unknown. The sample holds no much larger clone one base away, and base qualities are not on file. Other DNA sequences within the sample encode an identical CDR3.

The input for sequencing was peripheral blood, taken at surgery. The sequence was collected from a boy in the first two years of life with hemimegalencephaly and intractable seizures.

The CDR3 region reads CASSGQGTDTQYF. Read as DNA, the sequence is TGTGCCAGCAGTGGACAGGGAACAGATACGCAGTATTTT. The V and J genes are TRBV2 and TRBJ2-3; TRBD1 aligns with 7 central bases. As encoded in the germline V gene, CDR1 is SNHLY while CDR2 is FYNNEI. Compared with germline, V lacks 4 bases and J lacks 3 bases; bases without a gene match: 1. The cysteine opens and the phenylalanine closes a CDR3 of 13 amino acids. Only the CDR3 portion is preserved as DNA: 39 bases, with reading frame beginning at the first base.